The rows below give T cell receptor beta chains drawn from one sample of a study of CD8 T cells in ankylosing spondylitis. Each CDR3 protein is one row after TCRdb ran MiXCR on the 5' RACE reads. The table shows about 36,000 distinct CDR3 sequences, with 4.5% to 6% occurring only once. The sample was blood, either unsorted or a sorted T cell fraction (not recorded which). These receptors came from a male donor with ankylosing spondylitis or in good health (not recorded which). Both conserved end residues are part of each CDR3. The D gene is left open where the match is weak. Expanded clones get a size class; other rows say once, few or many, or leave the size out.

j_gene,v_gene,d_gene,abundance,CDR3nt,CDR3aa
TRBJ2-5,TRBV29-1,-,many,TGCAGCGTTGAAGATCCCCAGAAGGAGACCCAGTACTTC,CSVEDPQKETQYF
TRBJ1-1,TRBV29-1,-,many,TGCAGCGCCGGATTGGGATGGGGAATGAACACTGAAGCTTTCTTT,CSAGLGWGMNTEAFF
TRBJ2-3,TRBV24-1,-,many,TGTGCCACCAGTGATTTGGGGCGGGGCGGCACAGATACGCAGTATTTT,CATSDLGRGGTDTQYF
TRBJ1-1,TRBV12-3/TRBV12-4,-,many,TGTGCCAGCAGTCGCACAACAGGAGCCTACACTGAAGCTTTCTTT,CASSRTTGAYTEAFF
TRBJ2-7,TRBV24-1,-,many,TGTGCCACCAGTGATTTTCGGGACGAGCAGTACTTC,CATSDFRDEQYF
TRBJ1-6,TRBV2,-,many,TGTGCCAGCGGCGAAGGAGGGACCTTTAGTTCACCCCTCCACTTT,CASGEGGTFSSPLHF
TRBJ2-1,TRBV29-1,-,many,TGCAGCGCCTTATCCGGGAGCTCCTACAATGAGCAGTTCTTC,CSALSGSSYNEQFF
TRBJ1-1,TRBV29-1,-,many,TGCAGCGTTGGGGGACGGGTCGGAAACACTGAAGCTTTCTTT,CSVGGRVGNTEAFF
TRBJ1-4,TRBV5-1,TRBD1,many,TGCGCCAGCAGCATTACAGGGGGCAGAGGTGAAAAACTGTTTTTT,CASSITGGRGEKLFF
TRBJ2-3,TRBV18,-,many,TGTGCCAGCTCACAACCCGGTGGTTTCCACACAGATACGCAGTATTTT,CASSQPGGFHTDTQYF
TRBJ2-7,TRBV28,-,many,TGTGCCAGCAGTTTATGGGCCCTAACCTACGAGCAGTACTTC,CASSLWALTYEQYF
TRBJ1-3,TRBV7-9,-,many,TGTGCCAGCAGCTTAGCTGGAAACACCATATATTTT,CASSLAGNTIYF
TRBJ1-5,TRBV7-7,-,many,TGTGCTAGCAGCAGGGGATTGGGTCAGCCCCAGCATTTT,CASSRGLGQPQHF
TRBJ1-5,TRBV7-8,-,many,TGTGCCAGCAGCGTAATCCGGGAGAACAATCAGCCCCAGCATTTT,CASSVIRENNQPQHF
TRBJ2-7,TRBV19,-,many,TGTGCCAGTAGTATAGTCCTGGGGGTATCATCCTACGAGCAGTACTTC,CASSIVLGVSSYEQYF
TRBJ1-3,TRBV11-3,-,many,TGTGCCAGCAGCTTAGGAAACACCATATATTTT,CASSLGNTIYF
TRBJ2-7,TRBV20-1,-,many,TGCAGTGCTTCCGACAGGCCGTCCTCCTACGAGCAGTACTTC,CSASDRPSSYEQYF
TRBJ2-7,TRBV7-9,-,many,TGTGCCAGCAGCTTTCCCGCGGCCTACGAGCAGTACTTC,CASSFPAAYEQYF
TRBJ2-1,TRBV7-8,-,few,TGTGCCAGCAGCTTAATCTCAGATGAGCAGTTCTTC,CASSLISDEQFF
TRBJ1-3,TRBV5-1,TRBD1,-,TGCGCCAGCAGGTTGGGACAGGGCACCGGAAGCACCATATATTTT,CASRLGQGTGSTIYF
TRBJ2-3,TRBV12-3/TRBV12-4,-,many,TGTGCCAGCAGTTCGAACAGGGACACAGATACGCAGTATTTT,CASSSNRDTDTQYF
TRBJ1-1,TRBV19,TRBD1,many,TGTGCCAGTAGTGCCGGACAGGGAAAGGCTAGCACTGAAGCTTTCTTT,CASSAGQGKASTEAFF
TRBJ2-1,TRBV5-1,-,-,TGCGCCAGCAGCTTGGATGTGGCAGGGAGCCTGGGAGGGCAGTTCTTC,CASSLDVAGSLGGQFF
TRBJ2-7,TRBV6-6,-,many,TGTGCCAGCACCCATTCCTACGAGCAGTACTTC,CASTHSYEQYF
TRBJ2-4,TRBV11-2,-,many,TGTGCCAGCAGCTTAAAAAACATTCAGTACTTC,CASSLKNIQYF
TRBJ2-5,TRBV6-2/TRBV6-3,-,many,TGTGCCAGCAGCTACGGAACTGGACCACAAGAGACCCAGTACTTC,CASSYGTGPQETQYF
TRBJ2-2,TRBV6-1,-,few,TGTGCCAGCAGTGTAATCCACACCGGGGAGCTGTTTTTT,CASSVIHTGELFF
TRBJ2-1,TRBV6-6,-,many,TGTGCCAGCGGGATAATGAACAATGAGCAGTTCTTC,CASGIMNNEQFF
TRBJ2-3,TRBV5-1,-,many,TGCGCCAGCAGCTTACAGGTTTTGGAAGATACGCAGTATTTT,CASSLQVLEDTQYF
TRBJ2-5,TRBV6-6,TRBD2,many,TGTGCCAGCAATCCTCGGGGGGAAGAGACCCAGTACTTC,CASNPRGEETQYF
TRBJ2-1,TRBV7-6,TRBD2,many,TGTGCCAGCAGCTTTCAGCGGGGGGACAATGAGCAGTTCTTC,CASSFQRGDNEQFF
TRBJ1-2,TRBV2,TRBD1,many,TGTGCCAGCAGGAGAGACTGGACAGGGGACGGCGGCTACACCTTC,CASRRDWTGDGGYTF
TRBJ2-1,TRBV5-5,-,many,TGTGCCAGCAGCTTCAGCGGCTACAATGAGCAGTTCTTC,CASSFSGYNEQFF
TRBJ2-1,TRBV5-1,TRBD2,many,TGCGCCAGCAGCTCAAGCGGGAATGCGGGCAATGAGCAGTTCTTC,CASSSSGNAGNEQFF
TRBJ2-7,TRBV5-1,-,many,TGCGCCAGCAGCATGGACGGGGGCTACGAGCAGTACTTC,CASSMDGGYEQYF
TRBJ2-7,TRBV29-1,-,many,TGCAGCGTTTCTGACGGCCTCTACGAGCAGTACTTC,CSVSDGLYEQYF
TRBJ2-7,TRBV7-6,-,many,TGTGCCAGCAGTCCAAACCCGGTTTGGGGATACGAGCAGTACTTC,CASSPNPVWGYEQYF
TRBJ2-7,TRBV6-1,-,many,TGTGCCAGCAGGACCGGGACCGCCCACGAGCAGTACTTC,CASRTGTAHEQYF
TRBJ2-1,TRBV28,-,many,TGTGCCAGCAGTTTAGTACTAGGCGAGCAGTTCTTC,CASSLVLGEQFF
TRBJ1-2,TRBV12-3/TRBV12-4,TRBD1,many,TGTGCCAGCACCTGGACAGGGGTAGTAGGAGGCTACACCTTC,CASTWTGVVGGYTF
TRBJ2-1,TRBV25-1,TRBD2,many,TGTGCCAGCAGTGCTTTCTTAGCGGGAGGAGTGAATGAGCAGTTCTTC,CASSAFLAGGVNEQFF
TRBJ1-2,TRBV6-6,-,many,TGTGCCTCAGACGGGAGGAGGAATGGCTACACCTTC,CASDGRRNGYTF
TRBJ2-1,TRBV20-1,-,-,TGCAGTGGGGGGAAGATTCCGAGCTCCTACAATGAGCAGTTCTTC,CSGGKIPSSYNEQFF
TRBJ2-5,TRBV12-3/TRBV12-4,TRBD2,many,TGTGCCAGCAGCCGACTAGCTCAGCAGACCCAGTACTTC,CASSRLAQQTQYF
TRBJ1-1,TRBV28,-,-,TGTGCCAGCAGTCGTGACACTGAAGCTTTCTTT,CASSRDTEAFF
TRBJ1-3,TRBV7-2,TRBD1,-,TGTGCCAGCAGCCCCTCGACAGGGAGCTCTGGAAACACCATATATTTT,CASSPSTGSSGNTIYF
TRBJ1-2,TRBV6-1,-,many,TGTGCCAGCAGACCGGAGGGGTCCGCGGGCTACACCTTC,CASRPEGSAGYTF
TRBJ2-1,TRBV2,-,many,TGTGCCAGCGGGAGGACCACAATGAGGGATGAGCAGTTCTTC,CASGRTTMRDEQFF
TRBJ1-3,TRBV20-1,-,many,TGCAGTGCTAGAGACCCCCTCCGGGAATCTGGAAACACCATATATTTT,CSARDPLRESGNTIYF
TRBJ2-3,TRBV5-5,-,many,TGTGCCAGCAGCTTGGTTTCGGCAGGGAGCACAGATACGCAGTATTTT,CASSLVSAGSTDTQYF
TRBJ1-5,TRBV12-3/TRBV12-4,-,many,TGTGCCAGCACCGGGTCGAATAGCAATCAGCCCCAGCATTTT,CASTGSNSNQPQHF
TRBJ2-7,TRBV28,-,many,TGTGCCAGCAGTTTATTTAGCGCCTACGAGCAGTACTTC,CASSLFSAYEQYF
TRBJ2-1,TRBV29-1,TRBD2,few,TGCAGCGGGATTGGGACTAGCTTATCCTACAATGAGCAGTTCTTC,CSGIGTSLSYNEQFF
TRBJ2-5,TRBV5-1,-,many,TGCGCCAGCAGCTCCCAAGAGACCCAGTACTTC,CASSSQETQYF
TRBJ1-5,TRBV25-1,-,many,TGTGCCAGCAGTGATTCAGGAGTGGTGCCCCAGCATTTT,CASSDSGVVPQHF
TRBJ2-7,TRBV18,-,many,TGTGCCAGCTCACCCCCCCGAGGGTACGAGCAGTACTTC,CASSPPRGYEQYF
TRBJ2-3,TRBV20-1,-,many,TGCAGTGCTAGAGAGGAGCCACCCATCCCCCCGGATACGCAGTATTTT,CSAREEPPIPPDTQYF
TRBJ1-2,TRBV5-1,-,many,TGCGCCAGCAGTCTTATGGGAGGCTATGGCTACACCTTC,CASSLMGGYGYTF
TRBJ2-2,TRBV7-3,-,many,TGTGCCAGCCTTAGACTTCTCGAGACCGGGGAGCTGTTTTTT,CASLRLLETGELFF
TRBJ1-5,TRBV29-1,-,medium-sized,TGCAGCGTTCTTTCGGAGCAGGGGAATCAGCCCCAGCATTTT,CSVLSEQGNQPQHF